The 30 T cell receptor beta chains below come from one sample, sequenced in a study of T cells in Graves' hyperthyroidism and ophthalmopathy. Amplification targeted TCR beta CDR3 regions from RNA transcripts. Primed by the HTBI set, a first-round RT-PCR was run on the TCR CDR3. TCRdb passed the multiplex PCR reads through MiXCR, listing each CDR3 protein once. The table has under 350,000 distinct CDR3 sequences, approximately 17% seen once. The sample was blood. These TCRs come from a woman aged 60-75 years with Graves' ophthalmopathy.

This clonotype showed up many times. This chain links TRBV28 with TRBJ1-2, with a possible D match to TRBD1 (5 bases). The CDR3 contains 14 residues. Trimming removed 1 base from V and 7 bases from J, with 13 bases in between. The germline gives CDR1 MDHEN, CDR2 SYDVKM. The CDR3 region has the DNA TGTGCCAGCAGTTTATCGGGGCAGTGGGGTGGCTACACCTTC. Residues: CASSLSGQWGGYTF.

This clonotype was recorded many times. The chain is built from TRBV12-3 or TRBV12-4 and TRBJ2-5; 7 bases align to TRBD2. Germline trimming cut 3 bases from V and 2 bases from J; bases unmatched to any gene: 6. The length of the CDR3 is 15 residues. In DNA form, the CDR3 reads TGTGCCAGCAGTTTCTGGGGGGGAGCACAAGAGACCCAGTACTTC. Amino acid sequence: CASSFWGGAQETQYF.

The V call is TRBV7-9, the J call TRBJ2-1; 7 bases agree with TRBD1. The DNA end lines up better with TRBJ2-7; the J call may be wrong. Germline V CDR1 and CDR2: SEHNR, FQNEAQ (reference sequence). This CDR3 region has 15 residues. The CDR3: CASSLTQGVHNEQYF. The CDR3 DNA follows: TGTGCCAGCAGCTTAACGCAGGGGGTGCACAATGAGCAGTACTTC.

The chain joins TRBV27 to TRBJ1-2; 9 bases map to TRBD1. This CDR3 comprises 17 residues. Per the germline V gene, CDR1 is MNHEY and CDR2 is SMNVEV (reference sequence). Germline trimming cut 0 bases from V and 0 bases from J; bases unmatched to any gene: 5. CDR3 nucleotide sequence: TGTGCCAGCAGTTTATCCGGGACAGGGACGGCTAACTATGGCTACACCTTC. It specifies CASSLSGTGTANYGYTF.

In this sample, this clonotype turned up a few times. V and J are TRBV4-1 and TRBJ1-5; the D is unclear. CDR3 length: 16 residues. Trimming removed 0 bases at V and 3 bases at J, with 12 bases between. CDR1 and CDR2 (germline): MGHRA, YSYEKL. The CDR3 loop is CASSQDIGHFNQPQHF. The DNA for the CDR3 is TGCGCCAGCAGCCAAGATATCGGGCACTTCAATCAGCCCCAGCATTTT.

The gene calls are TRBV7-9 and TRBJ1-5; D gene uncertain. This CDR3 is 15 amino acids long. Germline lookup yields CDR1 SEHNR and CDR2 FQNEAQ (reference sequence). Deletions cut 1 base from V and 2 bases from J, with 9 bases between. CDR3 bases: TGTGCCAGCAGCTTAGGTTCCTGGGGCAATCAGCCCCAGCATTTT. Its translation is CASSLGSWGNQPQHF.

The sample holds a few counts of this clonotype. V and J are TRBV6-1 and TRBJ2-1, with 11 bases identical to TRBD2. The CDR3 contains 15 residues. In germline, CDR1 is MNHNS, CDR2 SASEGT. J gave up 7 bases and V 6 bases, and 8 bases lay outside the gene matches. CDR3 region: CASSLGLAGGNEQFF. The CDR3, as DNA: TGTGCCAGCAGCCTCGGACTAGCGGGTGGTAATGAGCAGTTCTTC.

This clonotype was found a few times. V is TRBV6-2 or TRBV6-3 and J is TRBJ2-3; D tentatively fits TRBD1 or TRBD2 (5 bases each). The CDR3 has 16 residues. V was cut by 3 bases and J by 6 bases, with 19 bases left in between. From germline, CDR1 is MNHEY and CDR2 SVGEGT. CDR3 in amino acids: CASSYRTRGAGDTQYF. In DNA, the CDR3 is TGTGCCAGCAGTTATAGGACCCGGGGCGCGGGTGATACGCAGTATTTT.

The CDR3 sequence is CASSRAGTQYF. CDR3 in DNA: TGTGCCAGCAGTAGGGCGGGTACGCAGTATTTT. The J gene is TRBJ2-3, the V gene TRBV12-3 or TRBV12-4, with D perhaps TRBD2 (5 bases). Trimming took 5 bases from V and 8 from J, leaving 8 bases between them. This CDR3 spans 11 amino acids.

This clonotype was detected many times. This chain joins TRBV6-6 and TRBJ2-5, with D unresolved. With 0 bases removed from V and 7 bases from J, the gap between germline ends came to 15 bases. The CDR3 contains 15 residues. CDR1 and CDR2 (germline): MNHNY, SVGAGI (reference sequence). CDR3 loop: CASSYSASLISTQYF. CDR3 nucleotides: TGTGCCAGCAGTTACTCCGCTAGTCTGATCTCGACCCAGTACTTC.

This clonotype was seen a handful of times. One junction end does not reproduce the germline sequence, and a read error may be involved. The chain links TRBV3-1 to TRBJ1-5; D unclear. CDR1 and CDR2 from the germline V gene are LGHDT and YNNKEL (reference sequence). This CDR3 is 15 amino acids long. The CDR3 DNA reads TGTGCCAGTAGCCGAGCACGAGCCCGAAATCAGCCCCAGCATTTT. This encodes CASSRARARNQPQHF.

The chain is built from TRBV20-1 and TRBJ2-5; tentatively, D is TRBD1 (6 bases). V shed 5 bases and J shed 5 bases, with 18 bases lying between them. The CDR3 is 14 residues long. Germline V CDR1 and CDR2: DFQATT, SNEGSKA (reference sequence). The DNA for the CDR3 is TGCAGTGCTGCACAGGGTCCCTCGGGGGAGACCCAGTACTTC. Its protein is CSAAQGPSGETQYF.

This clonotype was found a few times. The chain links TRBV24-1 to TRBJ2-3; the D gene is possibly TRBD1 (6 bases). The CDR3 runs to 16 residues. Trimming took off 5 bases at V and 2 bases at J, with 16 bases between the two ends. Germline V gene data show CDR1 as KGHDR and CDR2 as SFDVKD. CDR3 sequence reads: CATSAAPGVLTDTQYF. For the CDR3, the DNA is TGTGCCACCAGTGCGGCCCCAGGGGTCCTCACAGATACGCAGTATTTT.

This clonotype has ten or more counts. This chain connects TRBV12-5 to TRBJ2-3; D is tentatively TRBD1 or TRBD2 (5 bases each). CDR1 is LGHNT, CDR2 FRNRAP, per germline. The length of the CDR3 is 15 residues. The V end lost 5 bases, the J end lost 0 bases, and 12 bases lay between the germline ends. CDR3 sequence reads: CASGPEGTSTDTQYF. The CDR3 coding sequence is TGTGCTAGTGGTCCAGAAGGGACGAGCACAGATACGCAGTATTTT. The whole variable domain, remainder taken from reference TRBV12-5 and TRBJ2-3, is DARVTQTPRHKVTEMGQEVTMRCQPILGHNTVFWYRQTMMQGLELLAYFRNRAPLDDSGMPKDRFSAEMPDATLATLKIQPSEPRDSAVYFCASGPEGTSTDTQYFGPGTRLTVL.

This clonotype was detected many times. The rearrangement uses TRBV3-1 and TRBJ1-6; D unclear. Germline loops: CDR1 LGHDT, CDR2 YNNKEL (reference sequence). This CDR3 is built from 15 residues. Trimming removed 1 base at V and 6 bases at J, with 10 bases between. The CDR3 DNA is TGTGCCAGCAGCCAAGTGGTCGGAGGTAATTCACCCCTCCACTTT. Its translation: CASSQVVGGNSPLHF.

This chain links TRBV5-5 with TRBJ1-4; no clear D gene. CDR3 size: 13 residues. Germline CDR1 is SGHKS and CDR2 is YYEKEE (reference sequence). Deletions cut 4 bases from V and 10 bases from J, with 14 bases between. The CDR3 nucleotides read TGTGCCAGCAGCCCTAACACAATCGGAAAACTGTTTTTT. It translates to CASSPNTIGKLFF.

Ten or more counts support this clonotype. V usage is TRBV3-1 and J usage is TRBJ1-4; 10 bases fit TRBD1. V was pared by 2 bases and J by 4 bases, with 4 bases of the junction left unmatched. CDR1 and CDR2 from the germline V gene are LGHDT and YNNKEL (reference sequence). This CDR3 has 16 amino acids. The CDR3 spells CASSQPGQGNNEKLFF. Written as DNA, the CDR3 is TGTGCCAGCAGCCAACCGGGACAGGGGAATAATGAAAAACTGTTTTTT.

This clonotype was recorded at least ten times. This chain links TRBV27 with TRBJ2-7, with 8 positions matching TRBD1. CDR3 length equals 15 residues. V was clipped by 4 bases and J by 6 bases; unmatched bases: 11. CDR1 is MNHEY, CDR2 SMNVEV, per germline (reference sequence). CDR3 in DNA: TGTGCCAGCAGTTCAGACGGGGCAGGGGGCGTCGAGCAGTACTTC. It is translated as CASSSDGAGGVEQYF.

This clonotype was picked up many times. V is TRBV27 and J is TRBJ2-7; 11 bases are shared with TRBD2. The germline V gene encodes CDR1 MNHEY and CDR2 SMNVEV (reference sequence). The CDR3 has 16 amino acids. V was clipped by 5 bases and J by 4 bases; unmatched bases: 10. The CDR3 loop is CASSALAGGGLYEQYF. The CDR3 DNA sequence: TGTGCCAGCAGTGCCCTAGCGGGAGGAGGTCTTTACGAGCAGTACTTC.

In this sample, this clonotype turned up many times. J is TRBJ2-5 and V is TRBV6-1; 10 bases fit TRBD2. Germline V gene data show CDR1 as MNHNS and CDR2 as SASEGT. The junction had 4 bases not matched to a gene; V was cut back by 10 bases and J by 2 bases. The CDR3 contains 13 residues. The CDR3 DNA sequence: TGTGCCACCGTAGCGGGGGGACAAGAGACCCAGTACTTC. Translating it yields CATVAGGQETQYF.

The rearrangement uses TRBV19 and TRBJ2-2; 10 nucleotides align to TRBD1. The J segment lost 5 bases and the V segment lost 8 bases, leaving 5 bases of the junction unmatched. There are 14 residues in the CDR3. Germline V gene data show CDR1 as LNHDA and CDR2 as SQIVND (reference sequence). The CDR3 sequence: CASCDRGRTGELFF. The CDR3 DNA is TGTGCCAGTTGTGACAGGGGGCGTACCGGGGAGCTGTTTTTT.

In DNA, the CDR3 is TGTGCCAGCAGTGACCCGGGGGGGATGGGCACCGGGGAGCTGTTTTTT. This translates into CASSDPGGMGTGELFF. The chain has TRBV2 and TRBJ2-2; TRBD2 agrees at 8 bases. Germline lookup yields CDR1 SNHLY and CDR2 FYNNEI. This CDR3 comprises 16 residues. V lost 3 bases to trimming and J lost 4 bases; unmatched junction nucleotides: 7.

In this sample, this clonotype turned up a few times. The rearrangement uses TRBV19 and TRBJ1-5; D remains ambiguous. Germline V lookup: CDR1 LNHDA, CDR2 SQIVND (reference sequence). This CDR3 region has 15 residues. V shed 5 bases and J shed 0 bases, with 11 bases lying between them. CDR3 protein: CASSPGLYSNQPQHF. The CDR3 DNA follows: TGTGCCAGTAGTCCTGGACTGTATAGCAATCAGCCCCAGCATTTT.

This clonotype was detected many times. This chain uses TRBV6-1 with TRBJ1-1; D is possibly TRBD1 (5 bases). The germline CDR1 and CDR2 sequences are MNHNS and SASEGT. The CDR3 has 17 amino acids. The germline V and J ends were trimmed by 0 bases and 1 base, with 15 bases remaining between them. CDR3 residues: CASSEAEYRLTNTEAFF. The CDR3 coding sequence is TGTGCCAGCAGTGAAGCAGAGTACAGGTTAACGAACACTGAAGCTTTCTTT.

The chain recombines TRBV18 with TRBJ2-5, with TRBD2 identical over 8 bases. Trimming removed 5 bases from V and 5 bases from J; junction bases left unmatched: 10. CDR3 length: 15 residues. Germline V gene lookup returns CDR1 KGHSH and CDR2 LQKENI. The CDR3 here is CASSTSPGGRETQYF. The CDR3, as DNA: TGTGCCAGCTCAACCAGCCCGGGAGGGCGGGAGACCCAGTACTTC.

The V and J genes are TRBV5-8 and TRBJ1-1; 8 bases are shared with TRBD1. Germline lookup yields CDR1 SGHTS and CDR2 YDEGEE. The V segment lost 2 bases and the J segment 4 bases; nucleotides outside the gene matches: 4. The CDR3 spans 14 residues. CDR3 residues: CASSFQTGVTEAFF. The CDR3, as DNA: TGTGCCAGCAGCTTCCAGACAGGGGTCACTGAAGCTTTCTTT.

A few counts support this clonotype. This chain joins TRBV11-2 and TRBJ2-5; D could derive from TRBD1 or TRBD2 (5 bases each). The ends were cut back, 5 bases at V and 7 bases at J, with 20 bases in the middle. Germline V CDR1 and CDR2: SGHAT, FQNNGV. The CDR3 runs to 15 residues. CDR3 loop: CASSLLAGAGGTQYF. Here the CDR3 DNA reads TGTGCCAGCAGCCTCCTGGCCGGGGCCGGAGGGACCCAGTACTTC.

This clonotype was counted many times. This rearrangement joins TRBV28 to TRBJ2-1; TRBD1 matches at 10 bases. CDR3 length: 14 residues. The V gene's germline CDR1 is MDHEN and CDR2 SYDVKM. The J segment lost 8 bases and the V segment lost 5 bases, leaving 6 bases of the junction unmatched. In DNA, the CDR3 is TGTGCCAGCAGTACGACAGGGGGCATCTATGAGCAGTTCTTC. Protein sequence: CASSTTGGIYEQFF.

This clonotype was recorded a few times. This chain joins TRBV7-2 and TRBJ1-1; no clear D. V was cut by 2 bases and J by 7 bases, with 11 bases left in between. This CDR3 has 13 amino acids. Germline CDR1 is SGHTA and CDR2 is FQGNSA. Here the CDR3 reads CASSLSFRGEAFF. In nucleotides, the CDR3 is TGTGCCAGCAGCTTAAGTTTCCGGGGTGAAGCTTTCTTT.

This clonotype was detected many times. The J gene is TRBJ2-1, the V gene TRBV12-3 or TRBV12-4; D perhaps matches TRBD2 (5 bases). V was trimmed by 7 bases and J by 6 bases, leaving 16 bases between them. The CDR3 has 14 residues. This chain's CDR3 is CASTQSAAVNEQFF. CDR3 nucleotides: TGTGCCAGCACCCAATCGGCAGCGGTCAATGAGCAGTTCTTC.